This TCR beta chain was profiled in a study of blood T cell repertoires in COVID-19. As processed by the authors: Estimation of nucleated cell counts was performed using reference gene primer amplification. Clones were read by immunoSEQ multiplex PCR, and TCRdb kept only the in-frame ones, dropping some. For V, J and clone size, that table is used; D and trimming come from the DNA. The table lists 190,000 or so clones, around 92% of them singletons. This CDR3 has 16 residues. Trimming removed 3 bases from V and 4 bases from J; junction bases left unmatched: 5. In germline, CDR1 is SGHTA, CDR2 FQGNSA. The V gene is TRBV7-2, the J gene TRBJ2-1, with 11 bases that match TRBD2. The sample comprised PBMCs or T cells enriched from blood (not recorded which). This sequence originates from a woman under 30 who had recovered from COVID-19. The CDR3 nucleotides are TGTGCCAGCAGCTTTACCGGGACTAGCGGTTACAATGAGCAGTTCTTC. This codes for CASSFTGTSGYNEQFF.